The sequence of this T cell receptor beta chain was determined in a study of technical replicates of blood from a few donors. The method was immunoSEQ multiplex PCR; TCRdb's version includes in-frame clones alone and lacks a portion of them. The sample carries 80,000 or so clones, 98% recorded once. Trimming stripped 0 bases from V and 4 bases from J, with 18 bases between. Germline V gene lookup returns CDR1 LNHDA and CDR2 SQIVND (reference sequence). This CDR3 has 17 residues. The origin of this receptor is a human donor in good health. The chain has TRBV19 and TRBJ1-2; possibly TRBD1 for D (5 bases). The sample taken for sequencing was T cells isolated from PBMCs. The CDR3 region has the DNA TGTGCCAGTAGTATAGATGAGGGGAGGGCACAAGTCTATGGCTACACCTTC. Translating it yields CASSIDEGRAQVYGYTF.